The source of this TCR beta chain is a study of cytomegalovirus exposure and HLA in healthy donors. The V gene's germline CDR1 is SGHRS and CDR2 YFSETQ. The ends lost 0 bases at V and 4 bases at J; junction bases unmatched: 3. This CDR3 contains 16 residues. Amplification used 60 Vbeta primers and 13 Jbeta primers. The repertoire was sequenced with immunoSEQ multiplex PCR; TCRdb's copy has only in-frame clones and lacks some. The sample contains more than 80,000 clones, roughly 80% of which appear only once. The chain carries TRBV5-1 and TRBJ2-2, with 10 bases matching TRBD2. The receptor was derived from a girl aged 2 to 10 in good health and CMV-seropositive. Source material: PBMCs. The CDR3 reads CASSLVSSGGTGELFF. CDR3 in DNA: TGCGCCAGCAGCTTGGTTTCTAGCGGGGGCACCGGGGAGCTGTTTTTT.